The rows below give T cell receptor beta chains drawn from one sample of a study of metastatic and nonmetastatic thyroid tumors. MiXCR re-clonotyped the PCR reads for TCRdb. Of roughly 18,000 clones in the sample, roughly 27% were seen once. The sample comprised tumor tissue. The receptors originated from a male donor with papillary thyroid cancer or a benign thyroid nodule (not recorded which). Some clones in this sample may be carry-over from other donors' samples. Both conserved end residues are part of each CDR3.

v_gene	j_gene	CDR3aa
TRBV3-1	TRBJ1-6	CASRRQGNNSPLHF
TRBV6-4	TRBJ2-3	CASSGLAGGTDTQYF
TRBV7-8	TRBJ2-7	CASSLEGAGRYEQYF
TRBV20-1	TRBJ2-2	CGLADPTGELFF
TRBV30	TRBJ1-2	CAWTGDRGNYGYTF
TRBV9	TRBJ2-3	CASIVVEGDETQYF
TRBV11-2	TRBJ2-1	CASSLAAGGYNEQFF
TRBV20-1	TRBJ1-6	CSARDPGANSPLHF
TRBV9	TRBJ1-2	CASSVGTNHGYTF
TRBV4-2	TRBJ2-7	CASSQDLDSSYEQYF
TRBV20-1	TRBJ2-5	CRPRGPGEVETQYF
TRBV18	TRBJ1-6	CASSLPGGNNSPLHF